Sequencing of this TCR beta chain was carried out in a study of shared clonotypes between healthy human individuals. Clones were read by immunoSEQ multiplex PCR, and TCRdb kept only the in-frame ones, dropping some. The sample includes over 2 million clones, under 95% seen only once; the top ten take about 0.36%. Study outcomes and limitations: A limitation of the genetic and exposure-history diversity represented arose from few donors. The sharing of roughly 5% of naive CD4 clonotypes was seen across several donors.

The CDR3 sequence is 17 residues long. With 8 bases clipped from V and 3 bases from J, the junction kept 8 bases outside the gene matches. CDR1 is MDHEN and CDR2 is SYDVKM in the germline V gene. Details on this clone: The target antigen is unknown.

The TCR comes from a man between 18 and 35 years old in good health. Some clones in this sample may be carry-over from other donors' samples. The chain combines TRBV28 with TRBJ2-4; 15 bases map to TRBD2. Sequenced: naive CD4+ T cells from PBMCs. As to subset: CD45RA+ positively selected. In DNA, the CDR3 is TGTGCCAGCGGCGGACTAGCGGGAGGGGTAGGCAAAAACATTCAGTACTTC. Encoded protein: CASGGLAGGVGKNIQYF. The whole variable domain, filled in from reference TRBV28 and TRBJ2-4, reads DVKVTQSSRYLVKRTGEKVFLECVQDMDHENMFWYRQDPGLGLRLIYFSYDVKMKEKGDIPEGYSVSREKKERFSLILESASTNQTSMYLCASGGLAGGVGKNIQYFGAGTRLSVL.